Below, one TCR beta chain is given with its context. This CDR3 region has 11 residues. Germline loops: CDR1 ENHRY, CDR2 SYGVKD. V was shortened by 11 bases and J by 3 bases, with 11 bases between the two germline ends. Clones were read by immunoSEQ multiplex PCR, and TCRdb kept only the in-frame ones, dropping some. The data contain 450,000 to 500,000 clones, roughly 78% of them seen just once; the ten biggest clones take up more than 10%. The data originate from a study of shared clonotypes between healthy human individuals. The clonotype comes from a woman aged 40 to 50 in good health. Some clones in this sample may be carry-over from other donors' samples. This chain connects TRBV10-3 to TRBJ2-7; a possible D gene is TRBD1 (7 bases). Specimen: PBMCs. This chain's CDR3 is CAAGQSYEQYF. CDR3 sequence (DNA): TGTGCCGCGGGACAGAGCTACGAGCAGTACTTC.